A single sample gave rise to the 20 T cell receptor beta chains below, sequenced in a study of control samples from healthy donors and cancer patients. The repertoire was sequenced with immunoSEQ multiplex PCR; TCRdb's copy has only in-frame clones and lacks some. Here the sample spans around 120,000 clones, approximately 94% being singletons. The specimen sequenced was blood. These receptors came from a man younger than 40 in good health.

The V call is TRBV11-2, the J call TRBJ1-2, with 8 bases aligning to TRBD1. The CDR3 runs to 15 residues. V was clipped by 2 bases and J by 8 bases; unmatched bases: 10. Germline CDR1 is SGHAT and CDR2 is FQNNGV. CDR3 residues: CASSLSGQDPRGYTF. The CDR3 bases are TGTGCCAGCAGCTTATCGGGACAGGACCCAAGAGGCTACACCTTC.

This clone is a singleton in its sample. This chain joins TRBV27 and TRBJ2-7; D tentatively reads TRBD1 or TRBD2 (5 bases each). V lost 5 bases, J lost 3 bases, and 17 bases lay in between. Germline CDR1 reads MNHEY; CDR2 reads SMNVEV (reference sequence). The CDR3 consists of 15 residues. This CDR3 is CASSSVRRGDYEQYF. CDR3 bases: TGTGCCAGCAGTAGTGTAAGAAGGGGAGACTACGAGCAGTACTTC.

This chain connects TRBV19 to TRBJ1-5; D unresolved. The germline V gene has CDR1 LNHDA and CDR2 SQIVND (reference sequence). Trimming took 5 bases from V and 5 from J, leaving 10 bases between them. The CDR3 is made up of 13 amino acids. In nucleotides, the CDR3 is TGTGCCAGTAGTGCCACCAGCCATCAGCCCCAGCATTTT. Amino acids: CASSATSHQPQHF.

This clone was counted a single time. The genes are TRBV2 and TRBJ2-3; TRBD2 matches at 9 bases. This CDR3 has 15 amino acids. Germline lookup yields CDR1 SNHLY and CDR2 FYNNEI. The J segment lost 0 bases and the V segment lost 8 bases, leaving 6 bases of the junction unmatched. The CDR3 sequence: CASVRGGASTDTQYF. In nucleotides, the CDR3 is TGTGCCAGCGTCCGCGGGGGGGCCAGCACAGATACGCAGTATTTT.

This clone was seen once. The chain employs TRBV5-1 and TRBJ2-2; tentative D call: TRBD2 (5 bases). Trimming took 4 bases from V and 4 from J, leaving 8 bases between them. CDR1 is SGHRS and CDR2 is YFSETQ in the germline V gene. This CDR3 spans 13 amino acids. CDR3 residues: CASSPEGTGELFF. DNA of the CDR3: TGCGCCAGCAGCCCCGAGGGCACCGGGGAGCTGTTTTTT.

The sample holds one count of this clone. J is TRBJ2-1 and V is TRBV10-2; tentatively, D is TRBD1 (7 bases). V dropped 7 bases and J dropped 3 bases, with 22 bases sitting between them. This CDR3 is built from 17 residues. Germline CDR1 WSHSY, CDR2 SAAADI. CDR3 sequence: CASTGQASGLGYNEQFF. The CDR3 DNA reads TGCGCCAGCACCGGACAGGCCAGCGGGCTTGGCTACAATGAGCAGTTCTTC.

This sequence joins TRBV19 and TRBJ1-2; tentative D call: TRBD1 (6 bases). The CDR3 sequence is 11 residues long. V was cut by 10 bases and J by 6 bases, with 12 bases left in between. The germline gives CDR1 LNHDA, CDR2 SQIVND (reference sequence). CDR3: CATWTAHGYTF. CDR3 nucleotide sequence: TGTGCCACCTGGACAGCTCATGGCTACACCTTC.

The chain's CDR3 is CASSSDRGREAETQYF. The DNA of the CDR3 is TGTGCCAGCAGTTCCGACAGGGGGCGAGAGGCAGAGACCCAGTACTTC. The chain couples TRBV11-1 to TRBJ2-5; 10 bases align to TRBD1. The germline CDR1 and CDR2 sequences are SGHAT and FQDESV (reference sequence). J was trimmed by 4 bases and V by 6 bases; bases with no gene match: 11. This CDR3 has 16 amino acids.

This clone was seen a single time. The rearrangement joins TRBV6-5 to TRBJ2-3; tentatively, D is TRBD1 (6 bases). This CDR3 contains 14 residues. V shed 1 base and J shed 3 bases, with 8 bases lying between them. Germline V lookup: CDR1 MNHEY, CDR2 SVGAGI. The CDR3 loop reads CASSYLQGTDTQYF. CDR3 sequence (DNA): TGTGCCAGCAGTTACTTACAGGGAACAGATACGCAGTATTTT.

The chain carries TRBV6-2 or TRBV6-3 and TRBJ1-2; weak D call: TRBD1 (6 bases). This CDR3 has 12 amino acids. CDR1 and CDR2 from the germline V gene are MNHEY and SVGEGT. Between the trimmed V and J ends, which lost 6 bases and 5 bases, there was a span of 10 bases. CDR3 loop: CASSAQGYGYTF. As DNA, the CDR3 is TGTGCCAGCAGCGCACAGGGATATGGCTACACCTTC.

The CDR3 loop is CASSIVQGYNEQFF. CDR3 nucleotide sequence: TGTGCCAGTAGTATCGTACAGGGTTACAATGAGCAGTTCTTC. The gene calls are TRBV19 and TRBJ2-1, with a tentative D call TRBD1 (6 bases). V was shortened by 3 bases and J by 4 bases, with 10 bases between the two germline ends. The CDR3 totals 14 residues. Germline CDR1 is LNHDA and CDR2 is SQIVND (reference sequence).

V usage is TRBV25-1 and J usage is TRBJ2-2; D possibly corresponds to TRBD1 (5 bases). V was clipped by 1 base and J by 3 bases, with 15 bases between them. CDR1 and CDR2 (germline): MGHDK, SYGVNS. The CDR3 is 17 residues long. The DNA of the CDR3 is TGTGCCAGCAGTGAATTGTCGGACACTGGATACACCGGGGAGCTGTTTTTT. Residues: CASSELSDTGYTGELFF.

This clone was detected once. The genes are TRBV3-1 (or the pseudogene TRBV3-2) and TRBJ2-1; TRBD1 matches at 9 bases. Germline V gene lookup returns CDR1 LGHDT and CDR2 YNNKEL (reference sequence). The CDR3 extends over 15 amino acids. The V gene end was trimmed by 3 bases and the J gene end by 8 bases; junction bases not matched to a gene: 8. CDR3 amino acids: CASSQSRDRDYEQFF. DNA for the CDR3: TGTGCCAGCAGCCAGTCCCGGGACAGGGACTATGAGCAGTTCTTC.

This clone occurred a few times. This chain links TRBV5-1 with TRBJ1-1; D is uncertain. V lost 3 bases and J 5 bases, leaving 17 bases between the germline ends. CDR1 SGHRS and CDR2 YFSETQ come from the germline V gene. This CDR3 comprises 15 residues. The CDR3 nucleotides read TGCGCCAGCAGCTACGGGGTCCCGACTGGTACTGAAGCTTTCTTT. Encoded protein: CASSYGVPTGTEAFF.

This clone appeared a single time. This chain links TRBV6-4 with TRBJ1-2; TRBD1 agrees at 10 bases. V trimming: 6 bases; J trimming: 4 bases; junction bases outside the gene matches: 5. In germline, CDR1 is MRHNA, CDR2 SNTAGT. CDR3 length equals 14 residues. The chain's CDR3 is CASSPGTGAYGYTF. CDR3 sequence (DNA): TGTGCCAGCAGCCCCGGGACAGGGGCCTATGGCTACACCTTC.

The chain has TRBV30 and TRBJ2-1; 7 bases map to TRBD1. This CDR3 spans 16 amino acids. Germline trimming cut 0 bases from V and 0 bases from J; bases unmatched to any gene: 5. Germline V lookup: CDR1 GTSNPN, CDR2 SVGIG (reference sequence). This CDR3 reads CAWSVLGTVSYNEQFF. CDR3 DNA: TGTGCCTGGAGTGTATTGGGGACAGTCTCCTACAATGAGCAGTTCTTC.

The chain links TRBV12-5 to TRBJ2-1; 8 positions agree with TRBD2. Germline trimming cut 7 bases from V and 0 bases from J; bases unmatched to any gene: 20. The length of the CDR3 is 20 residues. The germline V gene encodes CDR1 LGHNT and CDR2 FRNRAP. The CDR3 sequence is CASAPPLPAGALSSYNEQFF. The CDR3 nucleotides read TGTGCTAGTGCCCCGCCCCTTCCAGCGGGGGCCTTGAGCTCCTACAATGAGCAGTTCTTC. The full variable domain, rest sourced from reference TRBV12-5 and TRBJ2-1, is DARVTQTPRHKVTEMGQEVTMRCQPILGHNTVFWYRQTMMQGLELLAYFRNRAPLDDSGMPKDRFSAEMPDATLATLKIQPSEPRDSAVYFCASAPPLPAGALSSYNEQFFGPGTRLTVL.

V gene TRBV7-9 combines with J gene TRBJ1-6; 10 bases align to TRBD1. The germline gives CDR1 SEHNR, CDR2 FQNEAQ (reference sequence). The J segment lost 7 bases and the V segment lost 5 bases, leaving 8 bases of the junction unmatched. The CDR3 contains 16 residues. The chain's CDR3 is CASSHPRDRGNSPLHF. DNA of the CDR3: TGTGCCAGCAGCCACCCAAGGGACAGGGGCAATTCACCCCTCCACTTT. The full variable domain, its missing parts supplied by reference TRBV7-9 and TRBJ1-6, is DTGVSQNPRHKITKRGQNVTFRCDPISEHNRLYWYRQTLGQGPEFLTYFQNEAQLEKSRLLSDRFSAERPKGSFSTLEIQRTEQGDSAMYLCASSHPRDRGNSPLHFGNGTRLTVT.

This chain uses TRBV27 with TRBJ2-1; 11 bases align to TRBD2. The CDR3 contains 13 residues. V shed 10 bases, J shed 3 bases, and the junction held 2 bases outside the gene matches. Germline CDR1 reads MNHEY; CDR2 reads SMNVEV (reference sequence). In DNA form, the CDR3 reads TGTGCCACTCTAGCGGGGGGCTACAATGAGCAGTTCTTC. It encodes CATLAGGYNEQFF.

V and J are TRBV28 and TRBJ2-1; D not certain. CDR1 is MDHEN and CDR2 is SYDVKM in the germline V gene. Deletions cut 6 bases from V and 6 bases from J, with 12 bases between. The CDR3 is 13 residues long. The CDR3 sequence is CASRENTVNEQFF. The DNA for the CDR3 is TGTGCCAGCAGAGAGAATACAGTCAATGAGCAGTTCTTC.